This TCR beta chain was retrieved from a study of technical replicates of blood from a handful of donors. This CDR3 spans 13 amino acids. The trim removed 7 bases at V and 5 bases at J, leaving 4 bases unmatched. Germline V gene sequence: CDR1 LNHDA, CDR2 SQIVND (reference sequence). Profiled with immunoSEQ multiplex PCR; TCRdb holds only in-frame clones, not every one. Here the sample spans about 50,000 clones, approximately 94% being singletons. The chain is built from TRBV19 and TRBJ1-5, with 8 bases aligning to TRBD1. Material: T cells isolated from PBMCs. The source of this sequence is a human donor in good health. CDR3 in DNA: TGTGCCAGTAATGGACAGGGCGATCAGCCCCAGCATTTT. The encoded protein is CASNGQGDQPQHF.